This entry describes one TCR beta chain. Antigen unknown. The sample originates from a study of cytomegalovirus exposure and HLA in healthy donors. General study findings and limits: Rarity characterized most TCR sequences, yet some public TCRs appeared in many donors.

V trimming: 6 bases; J trimming: 8 bases; junction bases outside the gene matches: 3. The CDR3 extends over 11 amino acids. Germline V CDR1 and CDR2: MNHEY, SVGAGI. The donors were part of the validation cohort, which consisted of more than 90 subjects and was separate from the first cohort of 600 to 850 subjects. Assay: immunoSEQ multiplex PCR; the TCRdb copy retains only in-frame clones and omits some. The profile covers over 100,000 clones, with around nine tenths appearing a single time and around 6% taken by the ten largest. The source is a woman aged 18-29 years in good health and CMV-seropositive. The chain joins TRBV6-5 to TRBJ1-1; TRBD1 matches at 7 bases. The sample taken for sequencing was PBMCs. This CDR3 is CASRRQGEAFF. DNA for the CDR3: TGTGCCAGCAGACGACAGGGCGAAGCTTTCTTT.